The 9 T cell receptor beta chains in this list originate from one sample, sequenced in a study of OX40 agonist ivuxolimab in advanced cancers. Some clones are missing from TCRdb's copy, which holds only in-frame ones; the method was immunoSEQ multiplex PCR. The sample yields about 82,000 clones, roughly 83% seen once. This specimen consisted of CD4+ or CD8+ T cells sorted from blood, obtained in a trial of the OX40 agonist ivuxolimab. These receptors were taken from an adult with an advanced solid tumor such as melanoma, head and neck, liver or kidney cancer.

The V gene is TRBV12-5, the J gene TRBJ2-1; D unclear. The length of the CDR3 is 12 residues. Germline values: CDR1 LGHNT, CDR2 FRNRAP. V gave up 6 bases and J gave up 8 bases, with 11 bases separating them. In DNA form, the CDR3 reads TGTGCTAGTGGGTCCGGTGACCATGAGCAGTTCTTC. Its translation: CASGSGDHEQFF.

The rearrangement joins TRBV10-3 to TRBJ2-3; TRBD2 aligns across 8 bases. The germline V gene encodes CDR1 ENHRY and CDR2 SYGVKD. Trimming took 4 bases from V and 2 from J; bases not matched to a gene: 5. This CDR3 spans 15 amino acids. The DNA for the CDR3 is TGTGCCATCAGTGGGAGCGGGGGCCCCACAGATACGCAGTATTTT. Its translation: CAISGSGGPTDTQYF.

The chain employs TRBV6-5 and TRBJ1-1; no firm D call. The germline V gene has CDR1 MNHEY and CDR2 SVGAGI. This CDR3 is 14 amino acids long. V was trimmed by 0 bases and J by 7 bases, leaving 12 bases between them. The CDR3 sequence is CASSYSGISSEAFF. The CDR3 DNA sequence: TGTGCCAGCAGTTACTCAGGGATTTCTAGTGAAGCTTTCTTT.

DNA of the CDR3: TGTGCCAGCTCACCGCCTATCCCACCGGGATCTCTTAATGAAAAACTGTTTTTT. As protein: CASSPPIPPGSLNEKLFF. The V gene is TRBV18, the J gene TRBJ1-4; no definite D call. The CDR3 is 18 residues long. Germline V lookup: CDR1 KGHSH, CDR2 LQKENI. V was cut by 3 bases and J by 4 bases, with 21 bases left in between.

This chain links TRBV19 with TRBJ1-1; 9 bases match TRBD1. Germline V gene lookup returns CDR1 LNHDA and CDR2 SQIVND (reference sequence). The CDR3 runs 15 residues. Losses at the gene ends were 4 bases for V and 1 base for J; bases not matched to a gene: 4. The CDR3 here is CASSTRTGANTEAFF. In DNA, the CDR3 is TGTGCCAGTAGTACAAGGACAGGGGCGAACACTGAAGCTTTCTTT.

V is TRBV10-3 and J is TRBJ1-5; 8 bases align to TRBD1. The CDR3 covers 16 residues. The germline gives CDR1 ENHRY, CDR2 SYGVKD. Trimming took 3 bases from V and 7 from J; bases not matched to a gene: 11. DNA of the CDR3: TGTGCCATCAGTGACTCAGGTCAGGGGGCAGGCCAGCCCCAGCATTTT. It codes for CAISDSGQGAGQPQHF.

This sequence joins TRBV6-5 and TRBJ2-5; no firm D call. Trimming removed 5 bases from V and 5 bases from J, with 12 bases in between. Germline assignment: CDR1 MNHEY and CDR2 SVGAGI. The CDR3 is 13 residues long. This CDR3 reads CASSLRTRETQYF. The DNA for the CDR3 is TGTGCCAGCAGTCTCAGGACCCGGGAGACCCAGTACTTC.

This clone was picked up a small number of times. The chain has TRBV30 and TRBJ1-1, with a weak D call TRBD1 (5 bases). The CDR3 is made up of 12 amino acids. Germline-derived CDR1 and CDR2 are GTSNPN and SVGIG (reference sequence). V lost 4 bases, J lost 4 bases, and 10 bases lay in between. CDR3 sequence: CAWKVGPTEAFF. Here the CDR3 DNA reads TGTGCCTGGAAAGTGGGACCCACTGAAGCTTTCTTT.

CDR3 in DNA: TGTGCCTGGAGTGTTTTACAAAGGGACGAGCAGTACTTC. Its protein is CAWSVLQRDEQYF. The chain carries TRBV30 and TRBJ2-7; D not resolved. The length of the CDR3 is 13 residues. V dropped 0 bases and J dropped 5 bases, with 11 bases sitting between them. In germline, CDR1 is GTSNPN, CDR2 SVGIG (reference sequence). The variable domain in full, with the rest retrieved from reference TRBV30 and TRBJ2-7, is SQTIHQWPATLVQPVGSPLSLECTVEGTSNPNLYWYRQAAGRGLQLLFYSVGIGQISSEVPQNLSASRPQDRQFILSSKKLLLSDSGFYLCAWSVLQRDEQYFGPGTRLTVT.